This record concerns one T cell receptor (beta chain) sequence. The target antigen is unknown. In germline, CDR1 is SQVTM, CDR2 ANQGSEA. This CDR3 comprises 11 residues. The V gene lost 4 bases and the J gene lost 7 bases, with 11 bases spanning the gap. TCR alpha and beta CDR3 regions were amplified from RNA using iRepertoire nested multiplex PCR. Input was 100-400 ng of tissue mRNA or PBMC total RNA. In TCRdb, the multiplex PCR reads were re-called with MiXCR into one record per CDR3 protein. Here the sample spans more than 85,000 distinct CDR3 sequences, about 25% being singletons. The sample belongs to a study of glioma-infiltrating T cells. Study-level points and caveats: Tissue and blood shared very few CDR3 sequences. Above-expected tissue-blood divergence occurred in all gliomas, most in low-grade ones.

The receptor was derived from a human donor with low-grade glioma or glioblastoma, undergoing nonglioma brain surgery, or in good health (not recorded which). This chain connects TRBV29-1 to TRBJ2-7; D is ambiguous. What was sequenced was glioma tissue, nonneoplastic brain tissue, or PBMCs (not recorded which). CDR3 loop: CSVGVAREQYF. In DNA form, the CDR3 reads TGCAGCGTTGGCGTGGCTAGAGAGCAGTACTTC.